Included here is one T cell receptor (beta chain) sequence, with context. Antigen unknown. This specimen belongs to a study of Ad26.COV2.S vaccination and SARS-CoV-2 variants. Overall study findings and caveats: Vaccinees reportedly had broad spike-specific CD8+ and CD4+ T cell responses. Vaccinated and placebo-treated recipients had similar non-spike TCR breadth. Measures of TCR breadth and depth may have fallen short of total T cell responses.

V lost 1 base, J lost 5 bases, and 13 bases lay in between. This CDR3 contains 15 residues. Germline V gene lookup returns CDR1 SGHTA and CDR2 FQGNSA. The protocol was immunoSEQ multiplex PCR, while the TCRdb copy is restricted to in-frame clones and leaves out a portion. The sample lists some 250,000 clones, approximately 87% occurring once. Treatment noted: roughly 19 received Ad26.COV2.S at low or high dose, single or two shots; several received placebo; per-sample allocation not given. Following the first vaccine or placebo injection, samples were taken on day 63. The sequences come from peripheral blood, collected in a trial of Ad26.COV2.S vaccine versus placebo. The chain has TRBV7-2 and TRBJ2-3; D gene uncertain. This sequence was found in a person aged 18 to 59 who received the Ad26.COV2.S COVID-19 vaccine or a placebo. CDR3 sequence (DNA): TGTGCCAGCAGCTTAGTGGGCAGTTCTGGAGATACGCAGTATTTT. Translation gives CASSLVGSSGDTQYF. The whole variable domain, filled in from reference TRBV7-2 and TRBJ2-3, reads GAGVSQSPSNKVTEKGKDVELRCDPISGHTALYWYRQSLGQGLEFLIYFQGNSAPDKSGLPSDRFSAERTGGSVSTLTIQRTQQEDSAVYLCASSLVGSSGDTQYFGPGTRLTVL.